The rows below give T cell receptor beta chains drawn from one sample of a study of regulatory T cells in long-lasting Graves disease. One entry per CDR3 protein, called by TCRdb with MiXCR from the multiplex PCR reads. The sample lists around 450,000 distinct CDR3 sequences, around a fifth occurring once. The source material was peripheral blood mononuclear cells (PBMCs), sampled when the disease was refractory, from a patient treated with antithyroid drugs. The receptors originated from a female donor with Graves disease. CDR3s include the opening cysteine and the closing phenylalanine or tryptophan. The D gene is left open where the match is weak. Size is omitted from some rows. Given values are once, few, many or a class for expanded clones.

D	J	size	V	DNA	CDR3
TRBD1	TRBJ1-4	many	TRBV7-8	TGTGCCAGCAGCCCCTTAATGGGACAGGGCGGTGAAAAACTGTTTTTT	CASSPLMGQGGEKLFF
.	TRBJ1-3	.	TRBV12-5	TGTGCTAGTGGTTTGGTACCAGGGGTATTCTCTGGAAACACCATATATTTT	CASGLVPGVFSGNTIYF
TRBD1	TRBJ1-6	many	TRBV12-3/TRBV12-4	TGTGCCAGCAGAGACAGGGTAAAATCCCTCCACTTT	CASRDRVKSLHF
TRBD1	TRBJ2-5	many	TRBV11-2	TGTGCCAGCAGCTTAACAGGGGGAATGGAGACCCAGTACTTC	CASSLTGGMETQYF
TRBD2	TRBJ2-7	few	TRBV7-9	TGTGCCAGCAGCTTAGATGTCCTAGCGGGTGAGCAGTACTTC	CASSLDVLAGEQYF
TRBD1	TRBJ2-7	many	TRBV20-1	TGCAGTGCTAGAGCAGGGACAGCTTCCTACGAGCAGTACTTC	CSARAGTASYEQYF
.	TRBJ2-7	many	TRBV30	TGTGCCTGGAGTGTACCGCCGAACTCCTACGAGCAGTACTTC	CAWSVPPNSYEQYF
TRBD2	TRBJ2-5	many	TRBV20-1	TGCAGTGCTCCTAGCGGGGGGGCGGAGACCCAGTACTTC	CSAPSGGAETQYF
.	TRBJ1-2	few	TRBV7-2	TGTGCCAGCAGCTTAGCGTGGAAAGGAGGCTACACCTTC	CASSLAWKGGYTF
.	TRBJ2-7	few	TRBV27	TGTGCCAGCAGTTTTCTAATACCCCCCCTTAGCACTGTGTACGAGCAGTACTTC	CASSFLIPPLSTVYEQYF
.	TRBJ2-7	few	TRBV6-2/TRBV6-3	TGTGCCAGCAGTGAATCTGACTTCTCCTACGAGCAGTACTTC	CASSESDFSYEQYF
.	TRBJ1-1	.	TRBV7-9	TGTGCCAGCAGCCCATGGAGCGCGTCGGAAGCTTTCTTT	CASSPWSASEAFF
.	TRBJ2-6	many	TRBV10-3	TGTGCCATCAGTGAGTCGTCGTCGAGGGCAGCTGGGGCCAACGTCCTGACTTTC	CAISESSSRAAGANVLTF
TRBD2	TRBJ2-7	many	TRBV28	TGTGCCAGCAGTTTTATCCCTAGCGGGAGGGCCAAGTACTTC	CASSFIPSGRAKYF
.	TRBJ1-2	many	TRBV10-3	TGTGCCATCTTATCCGGGCCGCGCGGGCTAGGCTACACCTTC	CAILSGPRGLGYTF
TRBD1	TRBJ1-5	.	TRBV10-3	TGTGCCACCCAGACAGGGGATGATGGCCAGCCCCAGCATTTT	CATQTGDDGQPQHF
.	TRBJ2-5	few	TRBV5-5	TGTGCCAGCAGCTCTTCCGGACAGTCAGAGACCCAGTACTTC	CASSSSGQSETQYF
.	TRBJ1-4	many	TRBV28	TGTGCCAGCAGTCGAAGTGCAACTAATGAAAAACTGTTTTTT	CASSRSATNEKLFF
.	TRBJ1-1	.	TRBV30	TGTGCCTGGAGTGTACGGCAGGTCAACACTGAAGCTTTCTTT	CAWSVRQVNTEAFF
.	TRBJ1-3	.	TRBV4-1	TGCGCCAGCAGCCAAGCCAGGGCCGGCATATATTTT	CASSQARAGIYF
.	TRBJ1-4	.	TRBV6-1	TGTGCCAGCAGCTTCAAGGGATTGACTGAAAAACTGTTTTTT	CASSFKGLTEKLFF
TRBD1	TRBJ1-5	few	TRBV6-1	TGTGCCAGCAGTGGGACAGGGTACGCTCAGCCCCAGCATTTT	CASSGTGYAQPQHF
TRBD2	TRBJ2-7	.	TRBV20-1	TGCAGTGCCCTCCGGGGACTAGCACCATACGAGCAGTACTTC	CSALRGLAPYEQYF
TRBD2	TRBJ2-1	.	TRBV5-8	TGTGCCAGCAGCTCCCCGGGGAGGGCAAATGAGCAGTTCTTC	CASSSPGRANEQFF
.	TRBJ1-1	many	TRBV3-1	TGTGCCAGCAGCCCCACTCCTGGGGCCGTGCGAGCTTTCTTT	CASSPTPGAVRAFF
.	TRBJ1-3	few	TRBV29-1	TGCAGCGTTGAAGATCAGGGGTTTAGTCCTGGAAACACCATATATTTT	CSVEDQGFSPGNTIYF
.	TRBJ1-2	many	TRBV5-6	TGTGCCGGCAGCTTGGGGCAGGCGAGCGGAGGCTACACCTTC	CAGSLGQASGGYTF
.	TRBJ1-6	.	TRBV7-2	TGTGCCAGCAGCTCATGGAGGACGGATTCACCCCTCCACTTT	CASSSWRTDSPLHF
TRBD1	TRBJ1-2	few	TRBV4-3	TGCGCCAGCAGCCAAGATCTTAACAGGGGGACGGACACCTTC	CASSQDLNRGTDTF
.	TRBJ1-2	many	TRBV12-3/TRBV12-4	TGTGCCAGCCTCCCTTCGGGAAGGGGGAACAACTATGGCTACACCTTC	CASLPSGRGNNYGYTF
.	TRBJ1-4	many	TRBV7-2	TGTGCCAGCAGCTTATTCCCGAGACAGCATGAAAAACTGTTTTTT	CASSLFPRQHEKLFF
.	TRBJ2-7	many	TRBV28	TGTGCCAGCACCTTTTCGACCGCTACCGAAAACTACTACGAGCAGTACTTC	CASTFSTATENYYEQYF
TRBD2	TRBJ2-1	few	TRBV7-9	TGTGCCAGCAGCCAAGGGACTAGCGGGAGGAGGGATGAGCAGTTCTTC	CASSQGTSGRRDEQFF
TRBD1	TRBJ1-5	few	TRBV4-1	TGCGCCAGCAGCCACCCGGGACAGGGGGATCAGCCCCAGCATTTT	CASSHPGQGDQPQHF
.	TRBJ1-1	many	TRBV7-9	TGTGCCAGCAGGCCCCCTCCCGGGACACCGAACACTGAAGCTTTCTTT	CASRPPPGTPNTEAFF
.	TRBJ1-5	many	TRBV28	TGTGCCAGCAGTCCCGATTATCAGCCCCAGCATTTT	CASSPDYQPQHF
TRBD1	TRBJ2-5	many	TRBV29-1	TGCAGCGTTACGGCGGACAGGGGAGGGCAAGAGACCCAGTACTTC	CSVTADRGGQETQYF
.	TRBJ2-7	.	TRBV19	TGTGCCAGTAGTATCACCGGAACTAACTACGAGCAGTACTTC	CASSITGTNYEQYF
.	TRBJ1-4	.	TRBV27	TGTGCCAGCAGTTTATCCTCCGGGACGCCTGATGAAAAACTGTTTTTT	CASSLSSGTPDEKLFF
.	TRBJ1-3	.	TRBV5-6	TGTGCCAGCAGCTTCGGGGACACCGTTGGAAACACCATATATTTT	CASSFGDTVGNTIYF
.	TRBJ1-3	many	TRBV19	TGTGCCAGCAGCATAACAGGCTCTGGAAACACCATATATTTT	CASSITGSGNTIYF
.	TRBJ2-5	many	TRBV20-1	TGCAGTGCTACGGGGCAGCGGCAAGAGACCCAGTACTTC	CSATGQRQETQYF
.	TRBJ2-7	.	TRBV30	TGTGCCTCCGGGGAGACCTCCTACGAGCAGTACTTC	CASGETSYEQYF
TRBD1	TRBJ1-6	.	TRBV30	TGTGCCTGGAGTGAGGGACAGGGTAATTCACCCCTCCACTTT	CAWSEGQGNSPLHF
.	TRBJ1-3	.	TRBV6-2/TRBV6-3	TGTGCCAGCACCCGTGGGGGCGCGTCTGGAAACACCATATATTTT	CASTRGGASGNTIYF
TRBD2	TRBJ2-1	few	TRBV7-9	TGTGCCAGCACCAATATTCTAGCGGGAGGCGATGAGCAGTTCTTC	CASTNILAGGDEQFF
.	TRBJ1-2	many	TRBV20-1	TGCAGTGCTAGGCAGGGCATCTATGGCTACACCTTC	CSARQGIYGYTF
.	TRBJ2-7	few	TRBV6-1	TGTGCCAGCAGACAGGGTTCTAGACCGCTCTACGAGCAGTACTTC	CASRQGSRPLYEQYF
TRBD1	TRBJ1-2	many	TRBV5-1	TGCGCCAGCAGCTCAGGGACAGGGGCAGATTATGGCTACACCTTC	CASSSGTGADYGYTF
TRBD1	TRBJ2-7	many	TRBV7-2	TGTGCCAGCAGCATCCTACCGGGACAGATGGCCGAGCAGTACTTC	CASSILPGQMAEQYF
.	TRBJ2-6	.	TRBV25-1	TGTGCCGGCAGTGAAGGGACTTCTGGGGCCAACGTCCTGACTTTC	CAGSEGTSGANVLTF
.	TRBJ2-7	many	TRBV19	TGTGCCACCTCACAAAGACACTACTACGAGCAGTACTTC	CATSQRHYYEQYF
.	TRBJ2-7	few	TRBV7-9	TGTGCCAGCAGCCTAATGACATTCTACGAGCAGTACTTC	CASSLMTFYEQYF